This TCR beta chain is from a study of cytomegalovirus exposure and HLA in healthy donors (dated by TCRdb to about 2017). In terms of the full investigation: The 666 repertoires of the first cohort and the roughly 120 validation repertoires were produced on the same platform, according to a later analysis. The study was designed to test whether signatures of past pathogen exposure could be identified by cataloging public T cell receptors. High-throughput TCR immunosequencing, statistical association of individual TCRs with disease status, and machine learning were combined to predict cytomegalovirus infection status. Besides the first cohort of approximately 710 subjects, a separate validation cohort made up of 90 to 150 different subjects was used. Overall results and qualifications from the work: The authors suggested that the approach could potentially be extended to other disease states and immunological phenotypes. A total of 164 TCR beta chains were listed by the study as associated with cytomegalovirus. Of the cluster scores, about 94% were above 0 in a later analysis, which found that TCRs clustered in the first cohort also tended to co-occur in the roughly 130 validation repertoires. Most TCR sequences were seen in very few donors, while some public TCRs were found in many individuals. The validation cohort had no HLA typing available for a later analysis, so co-occurrence within that cohort was assessed over all 130 or so repertoires. In vitro tests confirmed that a few of the cytomegalovirus-associated TCR beta chains recognize cytomegalovirus antigens. The classifier was reported to diagnose cytomegalovirus status with high specificity and sensitivity in both the original cohort and the validation cohort.

V is cut back by 2 bases and J by 1 base, with 5 bases in the junction unmatched. CDR1 and CDR2, per the germline V gene, are SGHVS and FQNEAQ. From cysteine to phenylalanine, the CDR3 is 16 amino acids long. The retained sequence is limited to the CDR3, 48 bases, with the frame set at the first base. Receptors were amplified or captured by the immunoSEQ multiplex PCR assay. Concerning the study's data processing: A statistical classification framework was built for diagnosing cytomegalovirus status from the catalog of TCR beta chain sequences. This immuneACCESS table, as held by TCRdb, lists in-frame sequences with V and J called but not all clones. Of the missing ones, under half trace to an unresolved V gene in checked studies; the others have no known cause. V, J and clone size are taken as reported in that table, and D and trimming were inferred from the DNA itself. The sample table records about 49,000 clones; 92% of these occur just once. The top ten constitute under 1.5% of the sample.

With respect to this clone: Its antigen target is currently unknown. Per-nucleotide qualities are absent, and no much larger clonotype sits a single base away.

Donors formed part of the validation cohort, which comprised over a hundred subjects and was distinct from the first cohort of under 800 subjects. The rearrangement combines TRBV7-8 with TRBJ2-1; 7 of the junction bases match TRBD2. This clonotype was obtained from a man between 18 and 35 years old in good health and CMV-seronegative. Specimen: PBMCs. The CDR3 in this case is CASSLYEGGSYNEQFF. The DNA sequence is as follows: TGTGCCAGCAGCTTATATGAGGGAGGGTCCTACAATGAGCAGTTCTTC.